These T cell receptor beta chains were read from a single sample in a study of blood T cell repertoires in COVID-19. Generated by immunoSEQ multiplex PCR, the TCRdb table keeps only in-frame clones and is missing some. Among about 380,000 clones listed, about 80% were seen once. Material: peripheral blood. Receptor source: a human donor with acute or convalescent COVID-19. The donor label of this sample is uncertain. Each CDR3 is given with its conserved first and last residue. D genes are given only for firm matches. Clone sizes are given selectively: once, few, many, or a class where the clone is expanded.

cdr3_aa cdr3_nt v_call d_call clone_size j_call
CASSSLGKGRGSYTF TGTGCCAGCAGCTCCTTGGGCAAGGGGCGCGGTAGCTACACCTTC TRBV11-2 - - TRBJ1-2
CASGPLQGGSSGANVLTF TGTGCCAGCGGCCCCCTCCAGGGTGGCAGCTCTGGGGCCAACGTCCTGACTTTC TRBV28 - - TRBJ2-6
CASSPQGQSPGYGYTF TGTGCCAGCTCACCCCAGGGACAGAGCCCTGGCTATGGCTACACCTTC TRBV18 TRBD1 - TRBJ1-2
CASSKGGLGPQHF TGTGCCAGCAGCAAAGGGGGATTGGGGCCCCAGCATTTT TRBV6-5 - - TRBJ1-5
CASSQTAVNSPLHF TGTGCCAGCAGCCAGACAGCTGTGAATTCACCCCTCCACTTT TRBV3-1/TRBV3-2 - - TRBJ1-6
CASSFRSAQPQHF TGTGCCAGCAGCTTCCGAAGCGCCCAGCCCCAGCATTTT TRBV7-9 - - TRBJ1-5
CASSQDPRASSTDTQYF TGTGCCAGCAGCCAAGATCCCAGGGCCTCTAGCACAGATACGCAGTATTTT TRBV3-1/TRBV3-2 - - TRBJ2-3
CASSPRTSGRYIQYF TGTGCCAGCAGCCCCCGGACTAGCGGGAGATACATTCAGTACTTC TRBV11-2 TRBD2 few TRBJ2-4
CAWSQGATNYGYTF TGTGCCTGGAGTCAGGGGGCTACTAACTATGGCTACACCTTC TRBV30 TRBD1 - TRBJ1-2
CASSFRGGAGAGETQYF TGTGCCAGCAGCTTTAGAGGGGGAGCGGGAGCGGGAGAGACCCAGTACTTC TRBV7-9 TRBD2 - TRBJ2-5
CASSEFRSRGNQPQHF TGTGCCAGCAGTGAATTTCGGTCGAGGGGCAATCAGCCCCAGCATTTT TRBV6-1 - - TRBJ1-5
CASSPSGHRAGNTIYF TGTGCCAGCTCACCCTCGGGACACCGGGCTGGAAACACCATATATTTT TRBV18 - - TRBJ1-3
CASSVVFGQALSTEAFF TGTGCCAGCAGCGTAGTCTTTGGACAGGCACTTTCCACTGAAGCTTTCTTT TRBV9 TRBD1 - TRBJ1-1
CASSKARWKSGRLPDTQYF TGTGCCAGCAGCAAAGCGCGGTGGAAGAGCGGGAGATTGCCAGATACGCAGTATTTT TRBV21-1 - - TRBJ2-3
CASRIGTGSGGELFF TGTGCCAGCAGAATCGGGACAGGGTCTGGCGGGGAGCTGTTTTTT TRBV6-6 TRBD1 - TRBJ2-2
CASSWDRVTDTQYF TGTGCCAGCAGCTGGGACAGGGTCACAGATACGCAGTATTTT TRBV11-2 TRBD1 - TRBJ2-3